These 18 T cell receptor beta chains were all obtained from the same sample, sequenced in a study of T cells after yellow fever vaccination. MiXCR, run by TCRdb on the 5' RACE reads, gives a single entry per CDR3 protein. The sample has a few hundred thousand distinct CDR3 sequences, roughly 4.8% seen once; the top ten hold less than 3.5%. Sequences were derived from CD4+ T cells sorted from PBMCs, sampled on the day of the yellow fever booster vaccination. These receptors all come from a young man who received the YFV17D yellow fever vaccine.

This clonotype came up many times. The chain combines TRBV5-4 with TRBJ1-6; D perhaps matches TRBD1 (6 bases). V gave up 3 bases and J gave up 0 bases, with 10 bases separating them. This CDR3 region has 16 residues. Germline loops: CDR1 SGHNT, CDR2 YYREEE (reference sequence). The CDR3 nucleotides read TGTGCCAGCAGCTCGGACAGAAGCTCCTATAATTCACCCCTCCACTTT. This sequence encodes CASSSDRSSYNSPLHF. Together with reference TRBV5-4 and TRBJ1-6, the CDR3 gives the full variable domain: ETGVTQSPTHLIKTRGQQVTLRCSSQSGHNTVSWYQQALGQGPQFIFQYYREEENGRGNFPPRFSGLQFPNYSSELNVNALELDDSALYLCASSSDRSSYNSPLHFGNGTRLTVT.

This clonotype occurred many times. This chain uses TRBV9 with TRBJ2-7; TRBD1 or TRBD2 may be the D gene (5 bases each). The V gene's germline CDR1 is SGDLS and CDR2 YYNGEE. CDR3 length: 15 amino acids. Trimming removed 3 bases from V and 5 bases from J, with 18 bases in between. Written as DNA, the CDR3 is TGTGCCAGCAGCGCCAGGGACGGCCGATTCGACGAGCAGTACTTC. Protein sequence: CASSARDGRFDEQYF.

This clonotype was recorded many times. V and J are TRBV10-3 and TRBJ1-1; D is possibly TRBD1 (5 bases). Germline-derived CDR1 and CDR2 are ENHRY and SYGVKD. CDR3 size: 13 residues. Between the trimmed V and J ends, which lost 0 bases and 4 bases, there was a span of 6 bases. The CDR3 nucleotides are TGTGCCATCAGTGAGTCTGGGGGCACTGAAGCTTTCTTT. Translating gives CAISESGGTEAFF.

This clonotype was observed at least ten times. V and J are TRBV6-5 and TRBJ2-2; the D is unclear. The CDR3 covers 12 residues. CDR1 and CDR2 (germline): MNHEY, SVGAGI. Trimming shortened V by 4 bases and J by 4 bases, and 4 bases separated the two germline ends. CDR3 region: CASSSSTGELFF. CDR3 bases: TGTGCCAGCAGTTCGAGCACCGGGGAGCTGTTTTTT.

This clonotype was seen more than once but under ten times. V usage is TRBV18 and J usage is TRBJ2-6; 9 nucleotides line up with TRBD1. With V trimmed by 3 bases and J by 1 base, 4 bases remained unmatched. This CDR3 spans 17 amino acids. CDR1 and CDR2 from the germline V gene are KGHSH and LQKENI. DNA of the CDR3: TGTGCCAGCTCACCCCGGGACAGGGTTTCTGGGGCCAACGTCCTGACTTTC. It translates to CASSPRDRVSGANVLTF.

This clonotype has just a few counts. At one boundary the junction diverges from the germline segment, which might be a read error. The chain combines TRBV6-8 with TRBJ1-1; no clear D gene. The CDR3 length is 15 residues. CDR1 and CDR2 from the germline V gene are MNHGY and SAAAGT. The CDR3 DNA sequence: TGTGCCAGCAGTTACCCTGTTGGGAGGAACTCTGAAGCTTTCTTT. It specifies CASSYPVGRNSEAFF.

This sequence joins TRBV5-5 and TRBJ2-7; D ambiguous. This CDR3 spans 15 amino acids. CDR1 and CDR2 from the germline V gene are SGHKS and YYEKEE (reference sequence). V was clipped by 1 base and J by 2 bases, with 13 bases between them. The CDR3, as DNA: TGTGCCAGCAGCTTGAGTTTAGGCGTCCCCTACGAGCAGTACGTC. Protein: CASSLSLGVPYEQYV.

This clonotype was detected a few times. V and J are TRBV25-1 and TRBJ2-5; D perhaps matches TRBD2 (6 bases). V gave up 4 bases and J gave up 4 bases, with 16 bases separating them. This CDR3 region has 15 residues. Germline-derived CDR1 and CDR2 are MGHDK and SYGVNS. The DNA of the CDR3 is TGTGCCAGCAGTGCTTCGCGGGACGGAGGAGAGACCCAGTACTTC. Encoded protein: CASSASRDGGETQYF.

In this sample, this clonotype turned up many times. The V gene is TRBV2, the J gene TRBJ2-4, with 9 bases lining up with TRBD1. V lost 5 bases, J lost 7 bases, and 6 bases stayed unmatched. Per germline, CDR1 SNHLY and CDR2 FYNNEI. The CDR3 spans 14 residues. The CDR3 DNA is TGTGCCAGCAGTAGGGGACAGGGATCTAACATTCAGTACTTC. It encodes CASSRGQGSNIQYF. The variable domain in full, completed from reference TRBV2 and TRBJ2-4, reads EPEVTQTPSHQVTQMGQEVILRCVPISNHLYFYWYRQILGQKVEFLVSFYNNEISEKSEIFDDQFSVERPDGSNFTLKIRSTKLEDSAMYFCASSRGQGSNIQYFGAGTRLSVL.

The chain uses TRBV19 and TRBJ2-1, with 10 bases aligning to TRBD1. Germline V gives CDR1 LNHDA, CDR2 SQIVND (reference sequence). V shed 5 bases and J 1 base; nucleotides not matched to a gene: 5. The CDR3 extends over 16 amino acids. The CDR3 loop reads CASSARDRGSYNEQFF. Here the CDR3 DNA reads TGTGCCAGTAGTGCCCGGGACAGGGGATCCTACAATGAGCAGTTCTTC.

This clonotype was counted at least ten times. The J gene is TRBJ2-7, the V gene TRBV6-1; tentatively, D is TRBD2 (7 bases). The germline gives CDR1 MNHNS, CDR2 SASEGT. Trimming stripped 8 bases from V and 3 bases from J, with 14 bases between. CDR3 size: 13 residues. This CDR3 reads CASLRGGLYEQYF. CDR3 nucleotide sequence: TGTGCCAGCCTAAGGGGGGGGCTCTACGAGCAGTACTTC.

As for this clonotype: The junction departs from germline at one end; a sequencing error may be responsible. The chain recombines TRBV7-3 with TRBJ2-5; D may be TRBD1 or TRBD2 (5 bases each). Germline V gene sequence: CDR1 SGHTA, CDR2 FQGTGA. This CDR3 comprises 13 residues. CDR3 sequence reads: CASSSRDQGTQYF. The CDR3 DNA sequence: TGTGCCAGCAGCTCCCGGGACCAAGGGACCCAGTACTTC.

The rearrangement links TRBV7-2 to TRBJ1-5; the match to TRBD1 covers 7 bases. The germline CDR1 and CDR2 sequences are SGHTA and FQGNSA. The CDR3 sequence is 16 residues long. Trimming cost V 4 bases and J 3 bases; bases outside gene matches: 9. The CDR3 bases are TGTGCCAGCAGCTCCGGACGGGACAGCTACAATCAGCCCCAGCATTTT. This gives the protein CASSSGRDSYNQPQHF.

This clonotype has more than one count but fewer than ten. This chain links TRBV6-5 with TRBJ2-7; 7 bases map to TRBD2. The germline CDR1 and CDR2 sequences are MNHEY and SVGAGI. The CDR3 spans 15 residues. With 5 bases clipped from V and 0 bases from J, the junction kept 7 bases outside the gene matches. The CDR3 DNA sequence: TGTGCCAGCAGTCACGGAGCTAGCGGCTCCTACGAGCAGTACTTC. Translating gives CASSHGASGSYEQYF.

This clonotype was picked up many times. The chain couples TRBV12-3 or TRBV12-4 to TRBJ2-2; a weak D match, TRBD2 (6 bases). The CDR3 sequence is 15 residues long. Trimming cost V 3 bases and J 2 bases, with 10 bases left between them. CDR3 amino acids: CASSLDYPNTGELFF. CDR3 bases: TGTGCCAGCAGTTTGGACTACCCAAACACCGGGGAGCTGTTTTTT.

This clonotype came up many times. The rearrangement links TRBV7-8 to TRBJ1-5; D call uncertain. The CDR3 is made up of 15 amino acids. Germline V CDR1 and CDR2: SGHVS, FQNEAQ. The germline V and J ends were trimmed by 2 bases and 1 base, with 9 bases remaining between them. The CDR3 here is CASSLSVYSNQPQHF. Here the CDR3 DNA reads TGTGCCAGCAGCTTAAGCGTTTACAGCAATCAGCCCCAGCATTTT.

This clonotype was picked up many times. This sequence joins TRBV4-3 and TRBJ1-3; tentative D call: TRBD1 (5 bases). This CDR3 contains 13 residues. The germline V gene encodes CDR1 LGHNA and CDR2 YSLEER. V dropped 8 bases and J dropped 3 bases, with 11 bases sitting between them. CDR3 sequence reads: CASLRRGGNTIYF. The CDR3 DNA sequence: TGCGCCAGCCTCCGGAGGGGTGGAAACACCATATATTTT.

V and J are TRBV7-9 and TRBJ2-5; TRBD2 aligns across 15 bases. There are 17 residues in the CDR3. Germline loops: CDR1 SEHNR, CDR2 FQNEAQ (reference sequence). The V and J ends lost 5 bases and 4 bases, in that order; junction bases with no gene match: 8. CDR3 coding DNA: TGTGCCAGCAGCCCAGGACTAGCGGGGGGGCCCGGAGAGACCCAGTACTTC. This encodes CASSPGLAGGPGETQYF.